The entry that follows covers one T cell receptor beta chain sequence. Its antigen is undetermined. The sample comes from a study of blood T cells in healthy people across ages. Per germline, CDR1 MNHNY and CDR2 SVGAGI (reference sequence). Losses at the gene ends were 6 bases for V and 1 base for J; bases not matched to a gene: 6. The CDR3 consists of 16 residues. Whole-study results and caveats: The lack of PBMC sorting stopped any conclusive naive versus antigen-experienced comparison. It was found that TCR beta diversity correlated strongly with the percentage of naive T cells. Donors of long life had a larger count of naive CD4+ cells and greater diversity than aged donors.

Using a J-beta primer mix together with a sample-barcoded 5' primer, a second PCR was run for roughly 7 to 11 cycles. Every cDNA molecule carried a tag from a template-switch adaptor bearing 12 random nucleotides. MiXCR, applied by TCRdb to the 5' RACE reads, yields one record per CDR3 protein. The data contain 650,000 to 1,000,000 distinct CDR3 sequences, 30% to 45% of them seen just once; the ten biggest clones take up 10% to 15%. The sequence derives from a man aged 18 to 30 in good health. Sequenced material: blood. V usage is TRBV6-6 and J usage is TRBJ2-3; 11 nucleotides align to TRBD1. CDR3 amino acids: CASSLDRGLGTDTQYF. The DNA of the CDR3 is TGTGCCAGCAGCCTGGACAGGGGGCTGGGCACAGATACGCAGTATTTT.